The T cell receptor (beta chain) described here comes from a study of PD-1 blockade in mismatch repair-deficient tumors. Trimming took off 6 bases at V and 5 bases at J, with 11 bases between the two ends. This CDR3 comprises 13 residues. The germline gives CDR1 MNHNY, CDR2 SVGAGI (reference sequence). The table came from immunoSEQ multiplex PCR; TCRdb's copy has only in-frame clones and leaves some out. The table has under 150,000 clones, 85% to 90% seen once. The sample in question was peripheral blood, obtained 44 weeks after starting pembrolizumab. This TCR came from an adult with mismatch repair-deficient cancer. The rearrangement links TRBV6-6 to TRBJ1-5; D might be TRBD1 (6 bases). CDR3 loop: CASSSRGYQPQHF. The CDR3 bases are TGTGCCAGCAGCAGCAGGGGCTATCAGCCCCAGCATTTT.